Listed below are T cell receptor beta chains from one sample, sequenced in a study of blood T cell repertoires in COVID-19. Generated by immunoSEQ multiplex PCR, the TCRdb table keeps only in-frame clones and is missing some. The sample records over 150,000 clones, over 90% being singletons. The sample comprised peripheral blood. These receptors were taken from a man aged 45-65 years with acute or convalescent COVID-19. The CDR3 runs from the conserved cysteine through the conserved F or W. Fields, in order: clone size, D gene, J gene, V gene, CDR3 protein. D genes are given only for firm matches. Some rows have no size entry. The others give once, few or many, or a class for an expanded clone.

clone_size: .; d_call: .; j_call: TRBJ2-5; v_call: TRBV12-3/TRBV12-4; cdr3_aa: CASSFMGLETQYF
clone_size: .; d_call: TRBD2; j_call: TRBJ2-5; v_call: TRBV6-2/TRBV6-3; cdr3_aa: CASSYQLAGVPETQYF
clone_size: .; d_call: TRBD1; j_call: TRBJ1-1; v_call: TRBV7-9; cdr3_aa: CASSLDRFTEAFF
clone_size: .; d_call: .; j_call: TRBJ1-6; v_call: TRBV2; cdr3_aa: CASSEHIAASPLHF
clone_size: .; d_call: TRBD1; j_call: TRBJ1-2; v_call: TRBV28; cdr3_aa: CASKLTGANYGYTF
clone_size: .; d_call: TRBD1; j_call: TRBJ1-1; v_call: TRBV28; cdr3_aa: CASSLQGGEAFF
clone_size: .; d_call: TRBD2; j_call: TRBJ2-1; v_call: TRBV5-1; cdr3_aa: CASSATSGSTYNEQFF
clone_size: .; d_call: .; j_call: TRBJ1-6; v_call: TRBV13; cdr3_aa: CASSLGGAPLNSPLHF
clone_size: .; d_call: .; j_call: TRBJ1-1; v_call: TRBV29-1; cdr3_aa: CSVVVSSGTEAFF
clone_size: .; d_call: .; j_call: TRBJ2-5; v_call: TRBV11-3; cdr3_aa: CASSLNGGGETQYF
clone_size: .; d_call: .; j_call: TRBJ2-2; v_call: TRBV11-2; cdr3_aa: CASSWPQGTGELFF
clone_size: .; d_call: .; j_call: TRBJ1-2; v_call: TRBV7-9; cdr3_aa: CASSLGENQGPYTF
clone_size: .; d_call: TRBD2; j_call: TRBJ2-5; v_call: TRBV5-4; cdr3_aa: CASSYPGGSETQYF
clone_size: .; d_call: .; j_call: TRBJ1-4; v_call: TRBV12-3/TRBV12-4; cdr3_aa: CASSAWAEKLFF
clone_size: .; d_call: TRBD1; j_call: TRBJ2-2; v_call: TRBV30; cdr3_aa: CACAWGQQVFGNTGELFF
clone_size: .; d_call: TRBD1; j_call: TRBJ2-7; v_call: TRBV5-1; cdr3_aa: CASSLAPGQGPYEQYF
clone_size: .; d_call: .; j_call: TRBJ2-5; v_call: TRBV7-9; cdr3_aa: CASILAPSETQYF
clone_size: .; d_call: TRBD1; j_call: TRBJ1-6; v_call: TRBV27; cdr3_aa: CASGPIGGGGNSPLHF
clone_size: few; d_call: .; j_call: TRBJ1-1; v_call: TRBV7-3; cdr3_aa: CASSPRRDTEAFF
clone_size: once; d_call: .; j_call: TRBJ2-1; v_call: TRBV2; cdr3_aa: CASTPEGYRLDEQFF
clone_size: .; d_call: .; j_call: TRBJ1-2; v_call: TRBV10-3; cdr3_aa: CAISGGSNYGYTF
clone_size: .; d_call: .; j_call: TRBJ2-2; v_call: TRBV2; cdr3_aa: CASKLASNTGELFF
clone_size: .; d_call: .; j_call: TRBJ2-7; v_call: TRBV2; cdr3_aa: CASSEYEQYF
clone_size: .; d_call: .; j_call: TRBJ2-7; v_call: TRBV5-4; cdr3_aa: CASSLGQALSYEQYF
clone_size: .; d_call: .; j_call: TRBJ1-2; v_call: TRBV30; cdr3_aa: CAWSGLVGNYGYTF
clone_size: .; d_call: TRBD1; j_call: TRBJ2-3; v_call: TRBV6-2/TRBV6-3; cdr3_aa: CASSSPGTGLDTQYF
clone_size: .; d_call: .; j_call: TRBJ1-3; v_call: TRBV7-3; cdr3_aa: CASSLVGAGNTIYF
clone_size: .; d_call: .; j_call: TRBJ1-3; v_call: TRBV7-7; cdr3_aa: CASSRGGFGNTIYF
clone_size: .; d_call: .; j_call: TRBJ2-6; v_call: TRBV6-5; cdr3_aa: CASSTGGAGANVLTF
clone_size: many; d_call: TRBD1; j_call: TRBJ1-4; v_call: TRBV5-1; cdr3_aa: CASSLTGHFQDRGNEKLFF
clone_size: .; d_call: .; j_call: TRBJ2-1; v_call: TRBV10-3; cdr3_aa: CATLSTIPGDNEQFF
clone_size: .; d_call: .; j_call: TRBJ1-3; v_call: TRBV6-5; cdr3_aa: CASNDNFSGNTIYF
clone_size: .; d_call: .; j_call: TRBJ2-2; v_call: TRBV18; cdr3_aa: CASSPPPDTGELFF
clone_size: .; d_call: TRBD1; j_call: TRBJ2-3; v_call: TRBV6-5; cdr3_aa: CASSQRQGKQYF
clone_size: .; d_call: .; j_call: TRBJ1-2; v_call: TRBV19; cdr3_aa: CASSTLGASLPYGYTF
clone_size: .; d_call: .; j_call: TRBJ2-3; v_call: TRBV27; cdr3_aa: CASSPRGSPPTDTQYF
clone_size: once; d_call: .; j_call: TRBJ1-5; v_call: TRBV5-1; cdr3_aa: CASSLARGEGNQPQHF
clone_size: .; d_call: TRBD1; j_call: TRBJ1-2; v_call: TRBV10-3; cdr3_aa: CAISEARGGQGSANYGYTF
clone_size: .; d_call: .; j_call: TRBJ1-2; v_call: TRBV7-9; cdr3_aa: CASSFTDGYTF
clone_size: few; d_call: TRBD2; j_call: TRBJ2-5; v_call: TRBV7-9; cdr3_aa: CASSSPPSLAGGVGETQYF
clone_size: .; d_call: TRBD1; j_call: TRBJ1-2; v_call: TRBV5-6; cdr3_aa: CASSSAGGSYYGYTF
clone_size: .; d_call: .; j_call: TRBJ1-1; v_call: TRBV7-2; cdr3_aa: CASSSQGGVNTEAFF
clone_size: .; d_call: TRBD1; j_call: TRBJ1-3; v_call: TRBV3-1/TRBV3-2; cdr3_aa: CASSRQGGDTIYF
clone_size: .; d_call: TRBD1; j_call: TRBJ1-1; v_call: TRBV29-1; cdr3_aa: CSVAPGQGAGEAFF
clone_size: .; d_call: TRBD1; j_call: TRBJ2-3; v_call: TRBV7-9; cdr3_aa: CASSLVGTGVADTQYF
clone_size: .; d_call: .; j_call: TRBJ2-2; v_call: TRBV7-8; cdr3_aa: CASSLAETVYNTGELFF
clone_size: .; d_call: .; j_call: TRBJ2-5; v_call: TRBV5-4; cdr3_aa: CASSSNQGRGETQYF
clone_size: .; d_call: .; j_call: TRBJ1-1; v_call: TRBV2; cdr3_aa: CASSERLSGGTEAFF
clone_size: .; d_call: .; j_call: TRBJ2-2; v_call: TRBV4-3; cdr3_aa: CASSQDLPREGNTGELFF
clone_size: once; d_call: .; j_call: TRBJ1-2; v_call: TRBV4-3; cdr3_aa: CASSQGAGLNYGYTF
clone_size: .; d_call: TRBD1; j_call: TRBJ1-2; v_call: TRBV10-3; cdr3_aa: CAIREGGQGANYGYTF
clone_size: .; d_call: .; j_call: TRBJ1-5; v_call: TRBV28; cdr3_aa: CASSLLTGYSNQPQHF
clone_size: .; d_call: TRBD2; j_call: TRBJ2-6; v_call: TRBV27; cdr3_aa: CASSSGSSGANVLTF